The 18 T cell receptor beta chains below all came from one sample that was sequenced in a study of T-cell memory formation after mild COVID-19. TCRdb re-derived calls from the 5' RACE reads in MiXCR, one entry per CDR3 protein. Among just over 300,000 distinct CDR3 sequences, just under 20% were seen once, and the ten largest hold about 21%. The source material was PBMCs or a T cell subset sorted from them (not recorded which). All receptors come from a man aged 18 to 29 who had mild COVID-19 (a few samples of this study predate the infection). Cell type and time point are not known.

V is TRBV7-8 and J is TRBJ1-3; 7 nucleotides line up with TRBD1. This CDR3 has 14 amino acids. CDR1 SGHVS and CDR2 FQNEAQ come from the germline V gene. Unmatched junction bases numbered 7, after V lost 5 bases and J lost 6 bases. The CDR3 bases are TGTGCCAGCAGCCGACAGGGAATGGCAAACACCATATATTTT. This codes for CASSRQGMANTIYF.

This clonotype was seen a handful of times. V gene TRBV5-4 combines with J gene TRBJ2-5, with D perhaps matching TRBD2 (5 bases). The CDR3 runs 16 residues. V was cut by 4 bases and J by 5 bases, with 21 bases left in between. Germline CDR1 SGHNT, CDR2 YYREEE (reference sequence). This chain's CDR3 is CASSPYSRPREETQYF. The DNA of the CDR3 is TGTGCCAGCAGCCCCTACTCCCGACCTAGGGAGGAGACCCAGTACTTC.

The chain employs TRBV10-3 and TRBJ2-6, with D possibly being TRBD1 (5 bases). Germline V gene lookup returns CDR1 ENHRY and CDR2 SYGVKD. V lost 3 bases to trimming and J lost 0 bases, with 9 bases between them. The CDR3 loop spans 16 amino acids. Here the CDR3 reads CAISEGHFSGANVLTF. As DNA, the CDR3 is TGTGCCATCAGTGAAGGACATTTCTCTGGGGCCAACGTCCTGACTTTC.

This clonotype was picked up a small number of times. The chain couples TRBV20-1 to TRBJ2-2; TRBD2 might be the D (7 bases). V was pared by 3 bases and J by 4 bases, with 12 bases between. The CDR3 runs to 14 residues. Germline CDR1 DFQATT, CDR2 SNEGSKA (reference sequence). Here the CDR3 reads CSASRGAGTGELFF. The CDR3 DNA is TGCAGTGCTAGCCGGGGGGCAGGCACCGGGGAGCTGTTTTTT.

In this sample, this clonotype turned up a few times. The chain carries TRBV3-2 and TRBJ2-7; the D call of TRBD2 is as the table states it, not checked on the DNA. TRBV3-2 is termed a pseudogene. The CDR3 covers 16 residues. The DNA for the CDR3 is TGTGCCAGCAGCCAATTAGCGGGGGGGCCCTCCTACGAGCAGTACGTC. As protein: CASSQLAGGPSYEQYV.

This clonotype was seen only a few times. The chain employs TRBV29-1 and TRBJ2-1, with TRBD2 matching 7 bases. Germline V gene lookup returns CDR1 SQVTM and CDR2 ANQGSEA. CDR3 length: 15 residues. V lost 1 base, J lost 4 bases, and 7 bases stayed unmatched. In DNA, the CDR3 is TGCAGCGTTGAAGTAGGAGCGGGGAGGTACAATGAGCAGTTCTTC. This gives the protein CSVEVGAGRYNEQFF.

This clonotype has more than one count but fewer than ten. The CDR3 coding sequence is TGTGCCAGCAGCTCAAGTAGCGGGGGCTATAATTCACCCCTCCACTTT. It codes for CASSSSSGGYNSPLHF. V is TRBV5-4 and J is TRBJ1-6; tentative D call: TRBD1 (5 bases). The germline V gene has CDR1 SGHNT and CDR2 YYREEE (reference sequence). The CDR3 has 16 amino acids. V dropped 3 bases and J dropped 3 bases, with 13 bases sitting between them.

There are a few counts of this clonotype. The chain links TRBV28 to TRBJ2-3; 11 nucleotides align to TRBD1. The germline CDR1 and CDR2 sequences are MDHEN and SYDVKM. This CDR3 is 19 amino acids long. V lost 4 bases to trimming and J lost 3 bases; unmatched junction nucleotides: 15. CDR3 in DNA: TGTGCCAGCAGTTGGCCCCCCCCTCCGGGACAGGGGGGAACAGATACGCAGTATTTT. It is translated as CASSWPPPPGQGGTDTQYF.

This clonotype came up a few times. The V and J genes are TRBV18 and TRBJ2-7; D perhaps matches TRBD1 (5 bases). The CDR3 has 13 residues. V lost 6 bases to trimming and J lost 2 bases, with 11 bases between them. CDR1 is KGHSH and CDR2 is LQKENI in the germline V gene. CDR3 amino acids: CASSRQKTYEQYV. The CDR3 DNA reads TGTGCCAGCTCCCGACAGAAGACCTACGAGCAGTACGTC.

This clonotype was observed a handful of times. The chain recombines TRBV6-1 with TRBJ1-2; TRBD1 agrees at 7 bases. CDR3 length: 13 amino acids. V lost 1 base to trimming and J lost 6 bases; unmatched junction nucleotides: 2. Germline loops: CDR1 MNHNS, CDR2 SASEGT. In DNA form, the CDR3 reads TGTGCCAGCAGTGAAGGCACAGGGGATGGCTACACCTTC. Its protein is CASSEGTGDGYTF.

This clonotype was recorded only once. This chain joins TRBV12-3 or TRBV12-4 and TRBJ1-4; D unresolved. V gave up 9 bases and J gave up 0 bases, with 14 bases separating them. The CDR3 sequence is 15 residues long. CDR3 DNA: TGTGCCAGTAGTCGGGCGAATCCAACTAATGAAAAACTGTTTTTT. Amino acid sequence: CASSRANPTNEKLFF.

This clonotype was seen a handful of times. The V call is TRBV4-2, the J call TRBJ2-5; TRBD2 matches at 13 bases. J gave up 1 base and V 3 bases, and 8 bases lay outside the gene matches. The CDR3 covers 18 residues. From germline, CDR1 is LGHNA and CDR2 YNFKEQ. The CDR3: CASSHLLAGGSTQETQYF. The CDR3 DNA reads TGTGCCAGCAGCCATCTACTAGCGGGGGGGAGTACCCAAGAGACCCAGTACTTC.

The sample holds a few counts of this clonotype. The chain recombines TRBV29-1 with TRBJ2-2; 7 bases match TRBD2. Trimming took 1 base from V and 4 from J; bases not matched to a gene: 6. The CDR3 is 15 amino acids. The V gene's germline CDR1 is SQVTM and CDR2 ANQGSEA. CDR3 residues: CSVEAPGGSTGELFF. CDR3 bases: TGCAGCGTTGAAGCCCCGGGCGGGAGCACCGGGGAGCTGTTTTTT.

This sequence joins TRBV4-1 and TRBJ2-5, with 12 nucleotides matching TRBD2. Germline V lookup: CDR1 MGHRA, CDR2 YSYEKL. The CDR3 is 15 amino acids. The junction had 2 bases not matched to a gene; V was cut back by 5 bases and J by 1 base. The CDR3 DNA sequence: TGCGCCAGCAGCATGACTAGCGGGGGCCAAGAGACCCAGTACTTC. Its translation: CASSMTSGGQETQYF.

This chain uses TRBV11-3 with TRBJ2-3; 11 positions match TRBD2. After removal of 4 bases from V and 6 bases from J, the junction contained 12 bases not matched to a gene. CDR1 and CDR2 (germline): SGHNT, YENEEA. This CDR3 contains 17 residues. The CDR3 loop is CASSSETSGGGFDTQYF. As DNA, the CDR3 is TGTGCCAGCAGCTCGGAAACTAGCGGGGGAGGATTCGATACGCAGTATTTT.

This clonotype was counted ten times or more. This chain uses TRBV9 with TRBJ2-2, with 11 bases that match TRBD2. Trimming took 3 bases from V and 4 from J; bases not matched to a gene: 2. The CDR3 loop spans 15 amino acids. Germline V lookup: CDR1 SGDLS, CDR2 YYNGEE. The CDR3 bases are TGTGCCAGCAGCGGGCTAGCGGGGGGCACCGGGGAGCTGTTTTTT. The encoded protein is CASSGLAGGTGELFF.

This clonotype was detected once. J is TRBJ2-5 and V is TRBV4-1; perhaps TRBD2 as D (6 bases). Germline CDR1 is MGHRA and CDR2 is YSYEKL. The V and J ends lost 0 bases and 5 bases respectively, with 19 bases between them. The CDR3 spans 17 residues. As DNA, the CDR3 is TGCGCCAGCAGCCAAGACAAACTCAGGAGGGCGGAGGAGACCCAGTACTTC. It yields the protein CASSQDKLRRAEETQYF.

This clonotype was counted ten times or more. The chain employs TRBV5-1 and TRBJ2-7, with D uncertain. V lost 2 bases, J lost 0 bases, and 12 bases lay in between. This CDR3 is built from 15 residues. Germline assignment: CDR1 SGHRS and CDR2 YFSETQ. CDR3 DNA: TGCGCCAGCAGCTTAGAGCCGGGCTACTCCTACGAGCAGTACTTC. This gives the protein CASSLEPGYSYEQYF.